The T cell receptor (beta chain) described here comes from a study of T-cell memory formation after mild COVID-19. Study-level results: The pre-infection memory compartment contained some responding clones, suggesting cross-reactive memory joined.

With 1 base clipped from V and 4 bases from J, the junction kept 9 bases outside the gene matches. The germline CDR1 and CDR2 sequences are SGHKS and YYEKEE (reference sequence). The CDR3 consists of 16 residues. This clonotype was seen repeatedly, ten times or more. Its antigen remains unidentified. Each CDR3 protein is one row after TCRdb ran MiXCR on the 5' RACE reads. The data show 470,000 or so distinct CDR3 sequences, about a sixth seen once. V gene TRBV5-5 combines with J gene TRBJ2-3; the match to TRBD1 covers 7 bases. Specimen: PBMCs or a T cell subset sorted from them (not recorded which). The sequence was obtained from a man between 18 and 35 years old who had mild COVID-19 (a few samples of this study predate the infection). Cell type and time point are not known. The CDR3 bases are TGTGCCAGCAGCTTGCGGGGCGACAGGGTCCCAGATACGCAGTATTTT. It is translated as CASSLRGDRVPDTQYF.